The 10 T cell receptor beta chains given below trace back to one sample, sequenced in a study of blood T cell repertoires in COVID-19. Clones were read by immunoSEQ multiplex PCR, and TCRdb kept only the in-frame ones, dropping some. This repertoire shows around 130,000 clones, around 80% found once; its top ten account for roughly 16%. The sequencing sample was made of peripheral blood. These TCRs come from a man in his 60s with active or convalescent COVID-19.

This rearrangement joins TRBV28 to TRBJ2-7, with TRBD2 identical over 9 bases. The CDR3 consists of 16 residues. CDR1 MDHEN and CDR2 SYDVKM come from the germline V gene. J was trimmed by 0 bases and V by 4 bases; bases with no gene match: 7. This CDR3 is CASSSYVTSGSYEQYF. In DNA, the CDR3 is TGTGCCAGCAGTTCCTACGTGACTAGCGGCTCCTACGAGCAGTACTTC.

V and J are TRBV28 and TRBJ1-3; D perhaps matches TRBD1 (6 bases). The CDR3 is 15 residues long. Trimming took off 6 bases at V and 9 bases at J, with 21 bases between the two ends. Germline V gives CDR1 MDHEN, CDR2 SYDVKM. CDR3 loop: CASSFWTVRGGTIYF. The CDR3, as DNA: TGTGCCAGCAGCTTCTGGACAGTCCGGGGGGGCACCATATATTTT.

J is TRBJ2-6 and V is TRBV27; D gene uncertain. CDR1 and CDR2 from the germline V gene are MNHEY and SMNVEV (reference sequence). V shed 4 bases and J shed 3 bases, with 13 bases lying between them. This CDR3 comprises 16 residues. In DNA, the CDR3 is TGTGCCAGCAGTTCCCCACACAGCTTTGGGGCCAACGTCCTGACTTTC. Protein: CASSSPHSFGANVLTF.

The chain couples TRBV7-8 to TRBJ1-3, with TRBD1 identical over 10 bases. The CDR3 runs to 15 residues. CDR1 and CDR2 from the germline V gene are SGHVS and FQNEAQ. J was trimmed by 11 bases and V by 0 bases; bases with no gene match: 7. CDR3 region: CASSLAMDRGTSIYF. In DNA form, the CDR3 reads TGTGCCAGCAGCTTAGCCATGGACAGGGGGACCTCCATATATTTT.

This chain uses TRBV3-1 (or the pseudogene TRBV3-2) with TRBJ2-7; 7 bases agree with TRBD2. CDR3 length: 12 residues. After removal of 10 bases from V and 4 bases from J, the junction contained 7 bases not matched to a gene. Germline V gives CDR1 LGHDT, CDR2 YNNKEL (reference sequence). The DNA for the CDR3 is TGTGCCACAAAAGCGGGAAGTTACGAGCAGTACTTC. Amino acids: CATKAGSYEQYF.

This clone has just one count. The chain employs TRBV30 and TRBJ1-1, with D possibly TRBD1 on 5 matching bases. CDR1 GTSNPN and CDR2 SVGIG come from the germline V gene (reference sequence). This CDR3 is 14 amino acids long. V was trimmed by 0 bases and J by 0 bases, leaving 8 bases between them. Written as DNA, the CDR3 is TGTGCCTGGAGTGTAGTGGGGCTGAACACTGAAGCTTTCTTT. Translating it yields CAWSVVGLNTEAFF.

V usage is TRBV19 and J usage is TRBJ2-1; 13 bases are a match to TRBD2. CDR1 and CDR2 from the germline V gene are LNHDA and SQIVND (reference sequence). J was trimmed by 12 bases and V by 5 bases; bases with no gene match: 13. The length of the CDR3 is 16 residues. The CDR3: CASSDRSGLAGKGQFF. The DNA of the CDR3 is TGTGCCAGTAGTGACAGATCGGGACTAGCGGGAAAAGGGCAGTTCTTC.

The rearrangement uses TRBV7-8 and TRBJ2-5; D unresolved. Germline loops: CDR1 SGHVS, CDR2 FQNEAQ. The CDR3 contains 13 residues. Trimming shortened V by 1 base and J by 2 bases, and 5 bases separated the two germline ends. The CDR3 nucleotides are TGTGCCAGCAGCTTAGTTCGGCAAGAGACCCAGTACTTC. This sequence encodes CASSLVRQETQYF.

The V call is TRBV18, the J call TRBJ1-4; D remains unclear. There are 15 residues in the CDR3. In germline, CDR1 is KGHSH, CDR2 LQKENI. The V end was cut by 5 bases, the J end by 4 bases, with 14 bases between. This chain's CDR3 is CASSDDTSGNEKLFF. The CDR3 coding sequence is TGTGCCAGCTCAGACGACACCTCTGGTAATGAAAAACTGTTTTTT.

This clone was recorded a few times. The chain employs TRBV27 and TRBJ2-6, with 7 bases matching TRBD1. With V trimmed by 4 bases and J by 0 bases, 3 bases remained unmatched. Germline V gives CDR1 MNHEY, CDR2 SMNVEV (reference sequence). This CDR3 comprises 16 residues. The CDR3 region has the DNA TGTGCCAGCAGTTACACAGGGGCCTCTGGGGCCAACGTCCTGACTTTC. The encoded protein is CASSYTGASGANVLTF.